A single sample gave rise to the 16 T cell receptor beta chains below, sequenced in a study of blood T cell repertoires in COVID-19. The table came from immunoSEQ multiplex PCR; TCRdb's copy has only in-frame clones and leaves some out. The sample holds about 210,000 clones; 88% are singletons and the top ten take roughly 0.7%. What was sequenced was peripheral blood. Receptors were obtained from a man between 35 and 55 years old with acute or convalescent COVID-19.

This clone was recorded at least ten times. The V call is TRBV4-3, the J call TRBJ1-3; TRBD1 matches 8 bases. The length of the CDR3 is 18 residues. V lost 0 bases and J lost 3; bases outside the gene matches: 10. Germline CDR1 and CDR2: LGHNA and YSLEER. DNA for the CDR3: TGCGCCAGCAGCCAAGATAAGGGCCAGGGGGCCGATGGAAACACCATATATTTT. This codes for CASSQDKGQGADGNTIYF.

This clone appeared once. The genes are TRBV28 and TRBJ2-7; 8 positions agree with TRBD1. The CDR3 covers 16 residues. Germline lookup yields CDR1 MDHEN and CDR2 SYDVKM. The ends lost 6 bases at V and 0 bases at J; junction bases unmatched: 10. CDR3 amino acids: CASRDQGAGSSYEQYF. The CDR3 nucleotides are TGTGCCAGCAGGGACCAGGGGGCGGGAAGCTCCTACGAGCAGTACTTC. Combining the CDR3 with reference TRBV28 and TRBJ2-7 gives the whole variable domain DVKVTQSSRYLVKRTGEKVFLECVQDMDHENMFWYRQDPGLGLRLIYFSYDVKMKEKGDIPEGYSVSREKKERFSLILESASTNQTSMYLCASRDQGAGSSYEQYFGPGTRLTVT.

The rearrangement joins TRBV23-1 to TRBJ2-3; D perhaps matches TRBD1 (5 bases). TRBV23-1 is known as an ORF, though its function is uncertain. V lost 1 base to trimming and J lost 3 bases, with 8 bases between them. The CDR3 extends over 14 amino acids. The CDR3 loop reads CASSQWAGTDTQYF. As DNA, the CDR3 is TGCGCCAGCAGTCAATGGGCAGGGACAGATACGCAGTATTTT.

The genes are TRBV30 and TRBJ1-5, with D tentatively TRBD1 (5 bases). This CDR3 contains 13 residues. V lost 5 bases and J 5 bases, leaving 13 bases between the germline ends. Germline loops: CDR1 GTSNPN, CDR2 SVGIG (reference sequence). The CDR3 sequence is CAWCLGADQPQHF. CDR3 in DNA: TGTGCCTGGTGTTTAGGGGCCGATCAGCCCCAGCATTTT.

This clone was counted between two and nine times. J is TRBJ1-1 and V is TRBV18, with D perhaps TRBD1 (5 bases). Germline V gene lookup returns CDR1 KGHSH and CDR2 LQKENI. CDR3 size: 13 residues. V lost 3 bases and J 4 bases, leaving 9 bases between the germline ends. CDR3 sequence: CASSPGGSTEAFF. DNA for the CDR3: TGTGCCAGCTCACCCGGGGGGAGCACTGAAGCTTTCTTT.

The V gene is TRBV7-2, the J gene TRBJ1-6; D perhaps matches TRBD1 (6 bases). With 4 bases removed from V and 10 bases from J, the gap between germline ends came to 11 bases. The CDR3 loop spans 13 amino acids. The germline V gene encodes CDR1 SGHTA and CDR2 FQGNSA. The chain's CDR3 is CASSSTGSSPLHF. CDR3 in DNA: TGTGCCAGCAGCTCGACAGGATCCTCACCCCTCCACTTT.

This clone appeared many times. The chain has TRBV23-1 and TRBJ2-2; tentatively, D is TRBD1 (5 bases). TRBV23-1 is an ORF, and what it does is uncertain. This CDR3 comprises 15 residues. The V and J ends lost 3 bases and 1 base respectively, with 9 bases between them. The CDR3 reads CASSQAGLNTGELFF. The CDR3 DNA reads TGCGCCAGCAGTCAGGCAGGGCTGAACACCGGGGAGCTGTTTTTT.

This clone was found once. The gene calls are TRBV19 and TRBJ1-5; D possibly corresponds to TRBD1 (6 bases). The germline gives CDR1 LNHDA, CDR2 SQIVND (reference sequence). Trimming took 9 bases from V and 0 from J, leaving 27 bases between them. The CDR3 contains 19 residues. The CDR3 here is CASQTSYNTGFGSNQPQHF. CDR3 sequence (DNA): TGTGCCAGCCAAACCTCCTATAATACAGGGTTTGGTAGCAATCAGCCCCAGCATTTT.

The chain is built from TRBV5-4 and TRBJ2-7; TRBD2 is a possible D gene (5 bases). The germline V gene has CDR1 SGHNT and CDR2 YYREEE (reference sequence). V was cut by 4 bases and J by 2 bases, with 13 bases left in between. The CDR3 extends over 14 amino acids. CDR3: CASSRQDGTYEQYF. For the CDR3, the DNA is TGTGCCAGCAGCCGGCAAGACGGGACCTACGAGCAGTACTTC.

The V call is TRBV27, the J call TRBJ2-5; 10 bases agree with TRBD2. This CDR3 contains 16 residues. Germline V gene data show CDR1 as MNHEY and CDR2 as SMNVEV (reference sequence). With V trimmed by 4 bases and J by 5 bases, 10 bases remained unmatched. For the CDR3, the DNA is TGTGCCAGCAGTTCCTCATCAGCGGGAGGGTGGGAGACCCAGTACTTC. This translates into CASSSSSAGGWETQYF.

The V and J genes are TRBV19 and TRBJ1-1, with 7 bases fitting TRBD1. The CDR3 sequence is 15 residues long. V was clipped by 5 bases and J by 5 bases; unmatched bases: 11. Germline CDR1 reads LNHDA; CDR2 reads SQIVND (reference sequence). The CDR3 DNA reads as TGTGCCAGTAGTCTCTATCCAGGGGGAGGTACTGAAGCTTTCTTT. Residues: CASSLYPGGGTEAFF.

The chain recombines TRBV7-9 with TRBJ2-2; the D gene is possibly TRBD2 (5 bases). The CDR3 covers 16 residues. V lost 5 bases, J lost 7 bases, and 20 bases lay in between. Germline V CDR1 and CDR2: SEHNR, FQNEAQ (reference sequence). The CDR3 nucleotides read TGTGCCAGCAGCCCTGGAGGAGCGGCAACCGACGGGGAGCTGTTTTTT. It yields the protein CASSPGGAATDGELFF.

The V gene is TRBV6-5, the J gene TRBJ2-2, with 7 bases lining up with TRBD1. The V segment lost 9 bases and the J segment 2 bases; nucleotides outside the gene matches: 9. Per the germline V gene, CDR1 is MNHEY and CDR2 is SVGAGI. CDR3 size: 15 residues. The DNA of the CDR3 is TGTGCCAGTACAGGGGCGCTTCCTAACACCGGGGAGCTGTTTTTT. The encoded protein is CASTGALPNTGELFF.

V is TRBV9 and J is TRBJ2-1; 7 nucleotides match TRBD2. The CDR3 is 16 amino acids. The trim removed 1 base at V and 4 bases at J, leaving 8 bases unmatched. The germline CDR1 and CDR2 sequences are SGDLS and YYNGEE. This CDR3 is CASSVSVAGEYNEQFF. DNA of the CDR3: TGTGCCAGCAGCGTATCGGTTGCGGGGGAATACAATGAGCAGTTCTTC.

V usage is TRBV27 and J usage is TRBJ2-5, with TRBD1 identical over 9 bases. V lost 7 bases and J lost 5; bases outside the gene matches: 8. This CDR3 has 14 residues. Germline V gives CDR1 MNHEY, CDR2 SMNVEV (reference sequence). Here the CDR3 reads CASKGQGSYETQYF. The CDR3, as DNA: TGTGCCAGCAAAGGACAGGGGTCATATGAGACCCAGTACTTC.

This sequence joins TRBV12-3 or TRBV12-4 and TRBJ1-2, with 10 bases fitting TRBD1. Trimming at V came to 6 bases and at J to 14 bases, leaving 12 bases not matched to a gene. The CDR3 is 13 residues long. The CDR3 DNA follows: TGTGCCAGCAGCACCGGGACAGGGGTGATCAGGACCTTC. It specifies CASSTGTGVIRTF.